The 21 T cell receptor beta chains presented below share a single source sample, sequenced in a study of blood T cell repertoires in COVID-19. Assay used: immunoSEQ multiplex PCR; TCRdb lists only in-frame clones, some missing. The profile shows 80,000 or so clones, about 85% of them singletons. The sample comprised peripheral blood. These receptors all stem from a man aged 60-69 years with COVID-19, enrolled during active disease.

The gene calls are TRBV27 and TRBJ2-5; D perhaps matches TRBD1 (6 bases). The CDR3 is 13 residues long. V shed 6 bases and J shed 2 bases, with 10 bases lying between them. Germline values: CDR1 MNHEY, CDR2 SMNVEV (reference sequence). The CDR3 sequence: CASRPTGQETQYF. In nucleotides, the CDR3 is TGTGCCAGCAGGCCGACAGGTCAAGAGACCCAGTACTTC.

This clone was seen just once. The CDR3 loop is CASSRGHRNTEAFF. CDR3 sequence (DNA): TGTGCCAGCAGCCGCGGACACCGGAACACTGAAGCTTTCTTT. This chain links TRBV7-3 with TRBJ1-1; a weak D match, TRBD1 (5 bases). Trimming removed 5 bases from V and 1 base from J, with 11 bases in between. The germline gives CDR1 SGHTA, CDR2 FQGTGA. CDR3 length: 14 amino acids.

The chain carries TRBV24-1 and TRBJ2-2, with D possibly being TRBD1 (7 bases). Trimming shortened V by 8 bases and J by 7 bases, and 13 bases separated the two germline ends. There are 13 residues in the CDR3. Germline V gene lookup returns CDR1 KGHDR and CDR2 SFDVKD. CDR3 in DNA: TGTGCCACCAAGACAGGGAGGAACGGGGAGCTGTTTTTT. Protein: CATKTGRNGELFF.

The V call is TRBV6-5, the J call TRBJ2-1; 7 positions agree with TRBD2. CDR3 size: 14 residues. V shed 4 bases and J 6 bases; nucleotides not matched to a gene: 6. CDR1 and CDR2 (germline): MNHEY, SVGAGI. The CDR3 here is CASSSGTTVNEQFF. The CDR3 nucleotides are TGTGCCAGCAGTTCCGGGACTACCGTCAATGAGCAGTTCTTC.

The chain recombines TRBV24-1 with TRBJ1-5; 9 bases are shared with TRBD1. With V trimmed by 5 bases and J by 3 bases, 4 bases remained unmatched. There are 15 residues in the CDR3. Per the germline V gene, CDR1 is KGHDR and CDR2 is SFDVKD. The CDR3 loop is CATSVGTGHNQPQHF. The CDR3, as DNA: TGTGCCACCAGTGTTGGGACAGGGCACAATCAGCCCCAGCATTTT.

In this sample, this clone turned up once. The V call is TRBV6-5, the J call TRBJ1-1; 8 bases map to TRBD1. This CDR3 spans 12 amino acids. V lost 11 bases to trimming and J lost 4 bases; unmatched junction nucleotides: 6. Germline V gene sequence: CDR1 MNHEY, CDR2 SVGAGI. The CDR3 loop is CAGKDRATEAFF. CDR3 nucleotide sequence: TGTGCCGGCAAGGACAGGGCCACTGAAGCTTTCTTT.

This rearrangement joins TRBV5-1 to TRBJ2-1, with TRBD2 matching 14 bases. The CDR3 runs to 16 residues. Germline CDR1 reads SGHRS; CDR2 reads YFSETQ. The V and J ends lost 4 bases and 9 bases, in that order; junction bases with no gene match: 9. The CDR3 nucleotides read TGCGCCAGCAGCGGGACTAGCGGGAGAGGAGGTAGTGAGCAGTTCTTC. This gives the protein CASSGTSGRGGSEQFF.

The chain recombines TRBV4-1 with TRBJ2-5; TRBD2 aligns across 10 bases. Germline V gene lookup returns CDR1 MGHRA and CDR2 YSYEKL. The CDR3 length is 15 residues. With 5 bases clipped from V and 3 bases from J, the junction kept 6 bases outside the gene matches. This CDR3 is CASSNLGTSEETQYF. The CDR3 bases are TGCGCCAGCAGCAACCTTGGGACTAGCGAAGAGACCCAGTACTTC.

The chain is built from TRBV12-5 and TRBJ1-1; D is possibly TRBD1 (5 bases). The CDR3 sequence is 15 residues long. The V and J ends lost 1 base and 4 bases respectively, with 13 bases between them. CDR1 is LGHNT, CDR2 FRNRAP, per germline. The CDR3 region is CASGLGQGVSTEAFF. In DNA form, the CDR3 reads TGTGCTAGTGGTTTGGGGCAGGGTGTTTCCACTGAAGCTTTCTTT.

This chain connects TRBV6-5 to TRBJ2-7; the match to TRBD1 covers 12 bases. In germline, CDR1 is MNHEY, CDR2 SVGAGI. The V and J ends lost 4 bases and 6 bases, in that order; junction bases with no gene match: 4. The CDR3 totals 14 residues. The CDR3 region is CASSSGTGGVEQYF. CDR3 sequence (DNA): TGTGCCAGCAGTTCCGGGACAGGGGGCGTCGAGCAGTACTTC.

The rearrangement uses TRBV18 and TRBJ1-2; D uncertain. This CDR3 region has 14 residues. The V gene lost 0 bases and the J gene lost 2 bases, with 7 bases spanning the gap. CDR1 and CDR2 from the germline V gene are KGHSH and LQKENI. The CDR3 sequence: CASSPPNGNYGYTF. The CDR3, as DNA: TGTGCCAGCTCACCACCGAACGGGAACTATGGCTACACCTTC.

The rearrangement links TRBV23-1 to TRBJ2-3; D is ambiguous. TRBV23-1 is sorted into the ORF group, with uncertain function. The germline V and J ends were trimmed by 5 bases and 0 bases, with 6 bases remaining between them. This CDR3 region has 13 residues. This chain's CDR3 is CASSNFSTDTQYF. The CDR3 DNA reads as TGCGCCAGCAGTAACTTTAGCACAGATACGCAGTATTTT.

This clone has only a few counts. This chain connects TRBV6-5 to TRBJ1-1; the D gene is possibly TRBD1 (6 bases). The CDR3 consists of 15 residues. From germline, CDR1 is MNHEY and CDR2 SVGAGI. The ends were cut back, 2 bases at V and 5 bases at J, with 15 bases in the middle. This CDR3 reads CASSYDDRLGTEAFF. The CDR3 DNA reads as TGTGCCAGCAGTTACGACGACAGGCTTGGAACTGAAGCTTTCTTT.

This rearrangement joins TRBV14 to TRBJ2-1; D gene uncertain. The length of the CDR3 is 13 residues. The V and J ends lost 0 bases and 5 bases respectively, with 5 bases between them. Germline V gene lookup returns CDR1 SGHDN and CDR2 FVKESK. The CDR3 here is CASSQDLNNEQFF. The CDR3 nucleotides read TGTGCCAGCAGCCAAGATCTAAACAATGAGCAGTTCTTC.

This clone was found once. The rearrangement joins TRBV12-5 to TRBJ2-7; 11 bases are shared with TRBD1. Germline V gene data show CDR1 as LGHNT and CDR2 as FRNRAP. Trimming at V came to 5 bases and at J to 6 bases, leaving 9 bases not matched to a gene. The CDR3 is 15 residues long. CDR3 amino acids: CASGPPPGTGGEQYF. In nucleotides, the CDR3 is TGTGCTAGTGGTCCACCCCCCGGGACAGGGGGCGAGCAGTACTTC.

This chain uses TRBV3-1 (or the pseudogene TRBV3-2) with TRBJ2-1, with D maybe TRBD2 (6 bases). The V and J ends lost 1 base and 7 bases respectively, with 14 bases between them. The CDR3 extends over 15 amino acids. Germline assignment: CDR1 LGHDT and CDR2 YNNKEL (reference sequence). The chain's CDR3 is CASSQGGTAFNEQFF. CDR3 in DNA: TGTGCCAGCAGCCAAGGGGGGACTGCCTTTAATGAGCAGTTCTTC.

This clone was observed once. The V gene is TRBV28, the J gene TRBJ2-5; D ambiguous. Germline values: CDR1 MDHEN, CDR2 SYDVKM. Trimming took off 6 bases at V and 4 bases at J, with 18 bases between the two ends. This CDR3 contains 15 residues. In nucleotides, the CDR3 is TGTGCCAGCAGCCCTCCCCGCGGATCTGCAGAGACCCAGTACTTC. It codes for CASSPPRGSAETQYF. Filled out from reference TRBV28 and TRBJ2-5, the complete variable domain reads DVKVTQSSRYLVKRTGEKVFLECVQDMDHENMFWYRQDPGLGLRLIYFSYDVKMKEKGDIPEGYSVSREKKERFSLILESASTNQTSMYLCASSPPRGSAETQYFGPGTRLLVL.

The V call is TRBV24-1, the J call TRBJ2-7; D is undetermined. Trimming pared 7 bases from V and 6 bases from J, leaving 6 bases between. The germline CDR1 and CDR2 sequences are KGHDR and SFDVKD. The CDR3 is 10 amino acids. CDR3 nucleotides: TGTGCCACCAGAGACTTCGAGCAGTACTTC. Translated, it gives CATRDFEQYF.

The V call is TRBV7-3, the J call TRBJ1-2; TRBD1 matches at 8 bases. Looked up from germline, CDR1 is SGHTA and CDR2 is FQGTGA. Trimming cost V 3 bases and J 3 bases; bases outside gene matches: 0. This CDR3 region has 13 residues. Here the CDR3 reads CASSLTGDYGYTF. CDR3 sequence (DNA): TGTGCCAGCAGCTTGACAGGGGACTATGGCTACACCTTC. The variable domain in full, with the rest retrieved from reference TRBV7-3 and TRBJ1-2, is GAGVSQTPSNKVTEKGKYVELRCDPISGHTALYWYRQSLGQGPEFLIYFQGTGAADDSGLPNDRFFAVRPEGSVSTLKIQRTERGDSAVYLCASSLTGDYGYTFGSGTRLTVV.

The genes are TRBV6-5 and TRBJ1-5; a weak D match, TRBD1 (6 bases). Trimming stripped 3 bases from V and 6 bases from J, with 18 bases between. Germline CDR1 and CDR2: MNHEY and SVGAGI. The CDR3 has 16 residues. The CDR3 nucleotides are TGTGCCAGCAGTTATCGGCCGGGGGGCGCCGGTCAGCCCCAGCATTTT. Its translation: CASSYRPGGAGQPQHF.

This clone appeared once. The gene calls are TRBV18 and TRBJ1-3; the match to TRBD1 covers 9 bases. Per the germline V gene, CDR1 is KGHSH and CDR2 is LQKENI. The V gene end was trimmed by 3 bases and the J gene end by 0 bases; junction bases not matched to a gene: 9. The CDR3 has 18 residues. The CDR3 region is CASSPQGTGPVSGNTIYF. CDR3 nucleotide sequence: TGTGCCAGCTCACCGCAAGGGACAGGGCCTGTCTCTGGAAACACCATATATTTT.